This TCR beta chain was captured by sequencing in a study of CD8+CD57+ T cells in acquired aplastic anemia. About the study: Each DNA sample taken from sorted CD4+ and CD8+ cells came to 3 to 4 ug on average. General study findings and limits: Levels of CD8+ Simpson's diversity were not significantly distinct in patients versus controls. Patients and controls were found to share 25 to 30 CD8+ CDR3 sequences.

Profiling that covered TCR beta VDJ and CDR3 relied on genomic DNA as its template. TCRdb analysed the reads with MiXCR anew, one entry per CDR3 protein. The sample contains 300,000 or so distinct CDR3 sequences, 55% to 65% of which appear only once. There are a few counts of this clonotype. As yet, its antigen is unknown. Sequenced input: sorted CD4+, CD8+, or CD8+CD57+ T cells (not recorded which) from PBMCs. This receptor was obtained from a human donor with severe aplastic anemia or a healthy control (not recorded which).

The CDR3 nucleotides are TGTGCCACGATTTCACCAACCTACGAGCAGTACTTC. It yields the protein CATISPTYEQYF. This chain uses TRBV10-3 with TRBJ2-7; no definite D call. The CDR3 is made up of 12 amino acids. Trimming took off 10 bases at V and 2 bases at J, with 12 bases between the two ends. CDR1 is ENHRY and CDR2 is SYGVKD in the germline V gene.